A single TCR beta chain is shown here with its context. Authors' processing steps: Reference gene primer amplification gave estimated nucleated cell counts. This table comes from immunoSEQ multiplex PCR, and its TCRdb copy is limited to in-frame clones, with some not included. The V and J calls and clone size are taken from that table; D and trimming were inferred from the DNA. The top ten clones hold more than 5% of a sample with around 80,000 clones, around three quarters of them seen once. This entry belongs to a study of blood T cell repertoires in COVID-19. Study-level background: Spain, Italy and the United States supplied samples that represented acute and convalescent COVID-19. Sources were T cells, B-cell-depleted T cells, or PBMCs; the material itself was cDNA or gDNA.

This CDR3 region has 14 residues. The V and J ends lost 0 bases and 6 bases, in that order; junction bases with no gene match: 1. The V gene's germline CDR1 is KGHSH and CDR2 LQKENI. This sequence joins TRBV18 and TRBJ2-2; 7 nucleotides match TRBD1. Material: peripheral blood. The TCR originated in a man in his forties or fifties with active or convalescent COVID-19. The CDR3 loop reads CASSPPTGSGELFF. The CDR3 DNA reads TGTGCCAGCTCACCACCGACAGGGTCCGGGGAGCTGTTTTTT. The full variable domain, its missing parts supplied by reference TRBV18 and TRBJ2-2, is NAGVMQNPRHLVRRRGQEARLRCSPMKGHSHVYWYRQLPEEGLKFMVYLQKENIIDESGMPKERFSAEFPKEGPSILRIQQVVRGDSAAYFCASSPPTGSGELFFGEGSRLTVL.